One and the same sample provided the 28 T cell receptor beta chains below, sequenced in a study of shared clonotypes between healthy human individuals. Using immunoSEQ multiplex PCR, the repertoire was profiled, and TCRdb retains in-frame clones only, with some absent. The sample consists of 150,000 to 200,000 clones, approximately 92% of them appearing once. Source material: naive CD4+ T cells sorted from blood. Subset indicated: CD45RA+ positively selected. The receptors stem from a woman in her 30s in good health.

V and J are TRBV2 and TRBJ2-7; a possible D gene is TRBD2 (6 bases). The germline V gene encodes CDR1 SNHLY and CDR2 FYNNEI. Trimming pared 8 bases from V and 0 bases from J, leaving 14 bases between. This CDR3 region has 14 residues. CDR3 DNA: TGTGCCAGCCGAGGGACTTACCTCTCCTACGAGCAGTACTTC. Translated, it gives CASRGTYLSYEQYF.

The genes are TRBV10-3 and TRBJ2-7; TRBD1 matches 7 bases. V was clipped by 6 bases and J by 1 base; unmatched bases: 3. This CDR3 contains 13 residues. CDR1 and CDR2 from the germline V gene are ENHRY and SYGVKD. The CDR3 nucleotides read TGTGCCATCAGCCAGGGACAGTCCTACGAGCAGTACTTC. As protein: CAISQGQSYEQYF.

CDR3 sequence (DNA): TGTGCCATCAGACAGGGTCCACGGGAGACTGAAGCTTTCTTT. Amino acids: CAIRQGPRETEAFF. This chain links TRBV10-3 with TRBJ1-1; D is possibly TRBD1 (6 bases). The V end was cut by 6 bases, the J end by 5 bases, with 16 bases between. The CDR3 has 14 amino acids. Germline V gene lookup returns CDR1 ENHRY and CDR2 SYGVKD.

The chain's CDR3 is CASSPTWIRGYTF. The DNA of the CDR3 is TGTGCCAGCAGCCCCACATGGATTCGTGGCTACACCTTC. The chain employs TRBV5-4 and TRBJ1-2; D unclear. The germline CDR1 and CDR2 sequences are SGHNT and YYREEE (reference sequence). The CDR3 contains 13 residues. Deletions cut 4 bases from V and 7 bases from J, with 14 bases between.

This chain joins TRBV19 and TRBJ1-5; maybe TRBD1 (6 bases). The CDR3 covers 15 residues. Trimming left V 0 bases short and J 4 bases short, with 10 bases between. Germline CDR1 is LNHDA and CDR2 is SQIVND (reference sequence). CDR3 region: CASSIEQGWNQPQHF. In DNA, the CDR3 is TGTGCCAGTAGTATAGAACAGGGTTGGAATCAGCCCCAGCATTTT. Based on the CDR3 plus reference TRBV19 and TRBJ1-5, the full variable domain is DGGITQSPKYLFRKEGQNVTLSCEQNLNHDAMYWYRQDPGQGLRLIYYSQIVNDFQKGDIAEGYSVSREKKESFPLTVTSAQKNPTAFYLCASSIEQGWNQPQHFGDGTRLSIL.

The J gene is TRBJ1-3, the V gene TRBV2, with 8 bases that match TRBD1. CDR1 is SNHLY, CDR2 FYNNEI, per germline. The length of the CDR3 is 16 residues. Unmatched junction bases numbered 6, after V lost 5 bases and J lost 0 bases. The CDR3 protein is CASSPQGVDSGNTIYF. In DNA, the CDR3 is TGTGCCAGCAGTCCACAGGGGGTAGACTCTGGAAACACCATATATTTT.

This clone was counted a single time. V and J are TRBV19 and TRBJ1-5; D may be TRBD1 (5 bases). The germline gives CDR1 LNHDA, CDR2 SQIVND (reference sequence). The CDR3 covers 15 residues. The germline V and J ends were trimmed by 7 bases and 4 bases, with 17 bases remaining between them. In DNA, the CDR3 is TGTGCCAGTACCGCTCTAGACAGTGCGAATCAGCCCCAGCATTTT. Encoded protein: CASTALDSANQPQHF.

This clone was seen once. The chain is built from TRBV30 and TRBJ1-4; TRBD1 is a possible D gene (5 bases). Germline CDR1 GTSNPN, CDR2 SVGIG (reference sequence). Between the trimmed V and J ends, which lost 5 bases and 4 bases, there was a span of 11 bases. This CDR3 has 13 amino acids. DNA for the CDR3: TGTGCCTGGGCGGGGCAGTTTAATGAAAAACTGTTTTTT. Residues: CAWAGQFNEKLFF.

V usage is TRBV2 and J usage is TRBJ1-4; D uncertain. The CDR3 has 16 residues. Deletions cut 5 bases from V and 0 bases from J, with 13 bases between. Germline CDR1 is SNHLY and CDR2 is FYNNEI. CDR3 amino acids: CASSSHRGATNEKLFF. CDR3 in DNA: TGTGCCAGCAGTTCACACCGCGGGGCAACTAATGAAAAACTGTTTTTT.

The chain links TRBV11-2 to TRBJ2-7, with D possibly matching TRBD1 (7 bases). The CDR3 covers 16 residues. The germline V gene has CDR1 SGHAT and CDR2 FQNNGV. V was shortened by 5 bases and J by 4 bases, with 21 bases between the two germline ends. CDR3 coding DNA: TGTGCCAGCAGCCCGAGACAGGGTAGGAGGGGATACGAGCAGTACTTC. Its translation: CASSPRQGRRGYEQYF.

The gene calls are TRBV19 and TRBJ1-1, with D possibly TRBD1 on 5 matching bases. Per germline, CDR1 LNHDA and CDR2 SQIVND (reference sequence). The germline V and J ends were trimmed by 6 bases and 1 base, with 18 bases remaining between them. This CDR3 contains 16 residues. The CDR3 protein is CASRAKLQGKNTEAFF. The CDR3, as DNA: TGTGCCAGTAGAGCCAAGCTTCAGGGAAAGAACACTGAAGCTTTCTTT.

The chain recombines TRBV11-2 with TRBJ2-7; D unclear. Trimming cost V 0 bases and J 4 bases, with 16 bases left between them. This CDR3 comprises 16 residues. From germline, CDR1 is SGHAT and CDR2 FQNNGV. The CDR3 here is CASSLDFGGRRYEQYF. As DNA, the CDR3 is TGTGCCAGCAGCTTAGATTTTGGCGGTAGAAGGTACGAGCAGTACTTC.

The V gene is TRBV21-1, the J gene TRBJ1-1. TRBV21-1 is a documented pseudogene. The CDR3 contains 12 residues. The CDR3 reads CASSKTGREAFF. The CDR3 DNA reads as TGTGCCAGCAGCAAAACAGGGAGGGAAGCTTTCTTT.

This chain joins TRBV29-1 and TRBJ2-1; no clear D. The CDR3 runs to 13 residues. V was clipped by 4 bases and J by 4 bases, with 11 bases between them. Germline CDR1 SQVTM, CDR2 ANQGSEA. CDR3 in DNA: TGCAGCGTTGGGCGGCTTAAATACAATGAGCAGTTCTTC. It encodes CSVGRLKYNEQFF.

In DNA, the CDR3 is TGTGCCAGCAGCCAGGGACTAGGAATTGGTGGGGCCAACGTCCTGACTTTC. Protein sequence: CASSQGLGIGGANVLTF. The rearrangement uses TRBV11-3 and TRBJ2-6, with 8 positions matching TRBD2. Trimming took 5 bases from V and 3 from J; bases not matched to a gene: 9. Germline V gene data show CDR1 as SGHNT and CDR2 as YENEEA. The CDR3 is 17 residues long. The full variable domain, in which reference TRBV11-3 and TRBJ2-6 provide the parts outside the CDR3, is EAGVVQSPRYKIIEKKQPVAFWCNPISGHNTLYWYLQNLGQGPELLIRYENEEAVDDSQLPKDRFSAERLKGVDSTLKIQPAELGDSAVYLCASSQGLGIGGANVLTFGAGSRLTVL.

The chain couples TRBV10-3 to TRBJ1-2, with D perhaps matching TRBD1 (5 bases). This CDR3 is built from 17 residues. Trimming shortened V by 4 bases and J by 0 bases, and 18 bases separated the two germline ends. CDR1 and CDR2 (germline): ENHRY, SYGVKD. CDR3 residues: CAISGALGASANYGYTF. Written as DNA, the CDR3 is TGTGCCATCAGTGGGGCCCTCGGGGCGTCAGCTAACTATGGCTACACCTTC.

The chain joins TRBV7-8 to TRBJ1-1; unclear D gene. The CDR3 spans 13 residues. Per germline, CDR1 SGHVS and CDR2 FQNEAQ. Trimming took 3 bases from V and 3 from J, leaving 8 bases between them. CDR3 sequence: CASSLAEDTEAFF. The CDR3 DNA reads TGTGCCAGCAGCTTGGCGGAGGACACTGAAGCTTTCTTT.

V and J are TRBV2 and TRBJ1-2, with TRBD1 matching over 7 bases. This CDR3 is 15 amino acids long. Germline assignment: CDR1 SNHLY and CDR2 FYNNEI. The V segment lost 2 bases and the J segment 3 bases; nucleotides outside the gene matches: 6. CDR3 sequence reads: CASSEQGGGDYGYTF. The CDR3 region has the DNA TGTGCCAGCAGTGAACAGGGGGGCGGGGACTATGGCTACACCTTC.

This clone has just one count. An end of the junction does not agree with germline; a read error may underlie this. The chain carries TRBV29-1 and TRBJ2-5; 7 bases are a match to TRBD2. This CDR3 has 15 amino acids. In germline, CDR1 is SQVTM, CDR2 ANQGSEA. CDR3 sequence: CSVEGEGGLQETQYF. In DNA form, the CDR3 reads TGCAGCGTCGAAGGGGAGGGAGGGCTCCAAGAGACCCAGTACTTC.

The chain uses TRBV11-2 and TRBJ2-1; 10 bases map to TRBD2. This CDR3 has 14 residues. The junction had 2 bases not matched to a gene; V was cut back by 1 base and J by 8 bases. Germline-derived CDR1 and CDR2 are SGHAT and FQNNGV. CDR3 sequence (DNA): TGTGCCAGCAGCTTAGCTAGCGGGAGCCATGAGCAGTTCTTC. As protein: CASSLASGSHEQFF.

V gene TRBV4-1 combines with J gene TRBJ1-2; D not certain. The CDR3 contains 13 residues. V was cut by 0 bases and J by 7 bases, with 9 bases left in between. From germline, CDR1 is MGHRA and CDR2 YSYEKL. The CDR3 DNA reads TGCGCCAGCAGCCAAGAGAGAGGGAGTGGCTACACCTTC. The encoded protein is CASSQERGSGYTF.

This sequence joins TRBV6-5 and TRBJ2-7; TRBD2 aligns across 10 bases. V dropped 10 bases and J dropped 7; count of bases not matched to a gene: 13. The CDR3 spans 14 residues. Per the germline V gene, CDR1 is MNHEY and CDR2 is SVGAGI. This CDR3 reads CATHSLAGVSEQYF. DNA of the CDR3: TGTGCCACCCACTCTCTAGCGGGAGTCTCTGAGCAGTACTTC.

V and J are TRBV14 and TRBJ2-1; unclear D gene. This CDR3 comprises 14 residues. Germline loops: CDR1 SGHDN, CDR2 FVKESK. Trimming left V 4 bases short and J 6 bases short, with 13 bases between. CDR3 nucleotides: TGTGCCAGCAGCCCGACTCGTTTAGGCAATGAGCAGTTCTTC. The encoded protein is CASSPTRLGNEQFF.

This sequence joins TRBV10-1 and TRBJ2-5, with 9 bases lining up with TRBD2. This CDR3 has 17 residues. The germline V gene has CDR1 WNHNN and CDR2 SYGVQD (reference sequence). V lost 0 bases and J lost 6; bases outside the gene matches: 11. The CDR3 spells CASSESRVAGGRKTQYF. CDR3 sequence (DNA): TGCGCCAGCAGTGAGTCGAGAGTGGCGGGAGGGCGAAAGACCCAGTACTTC.

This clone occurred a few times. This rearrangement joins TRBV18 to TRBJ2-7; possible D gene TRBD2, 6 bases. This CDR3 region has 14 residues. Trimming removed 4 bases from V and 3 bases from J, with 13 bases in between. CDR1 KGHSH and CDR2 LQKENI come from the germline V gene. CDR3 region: CASSLTGDIYEQYF. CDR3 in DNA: TGTGCCAGCTCACTGACGGGAGATATCTACGAGCAGTACTTC.

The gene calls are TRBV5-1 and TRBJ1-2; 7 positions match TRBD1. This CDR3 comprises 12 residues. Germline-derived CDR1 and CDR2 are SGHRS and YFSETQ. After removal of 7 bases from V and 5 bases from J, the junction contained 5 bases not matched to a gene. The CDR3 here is CASRTGDYGYTF. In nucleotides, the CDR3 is TGCGCCAGCCGCACAGGGGATTATGGCTACACCTTC.

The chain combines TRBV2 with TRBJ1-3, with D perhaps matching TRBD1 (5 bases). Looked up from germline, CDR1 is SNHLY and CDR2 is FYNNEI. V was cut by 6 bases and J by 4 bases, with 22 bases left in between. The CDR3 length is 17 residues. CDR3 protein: CASSLTGGPTGGNTIYF. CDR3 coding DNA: TGTGCCAGCAGCCTCACGGGGGGACCAACGGGCGGAAACACCATATATTTT.

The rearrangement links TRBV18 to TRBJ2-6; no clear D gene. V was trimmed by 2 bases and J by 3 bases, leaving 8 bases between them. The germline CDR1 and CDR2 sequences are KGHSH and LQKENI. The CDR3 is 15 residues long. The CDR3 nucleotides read TGTGCCAGCTCACCAAAGATATTTGGGGCCAACGTCCTGACTTTC. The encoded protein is CASSPKIFGANVLTF.